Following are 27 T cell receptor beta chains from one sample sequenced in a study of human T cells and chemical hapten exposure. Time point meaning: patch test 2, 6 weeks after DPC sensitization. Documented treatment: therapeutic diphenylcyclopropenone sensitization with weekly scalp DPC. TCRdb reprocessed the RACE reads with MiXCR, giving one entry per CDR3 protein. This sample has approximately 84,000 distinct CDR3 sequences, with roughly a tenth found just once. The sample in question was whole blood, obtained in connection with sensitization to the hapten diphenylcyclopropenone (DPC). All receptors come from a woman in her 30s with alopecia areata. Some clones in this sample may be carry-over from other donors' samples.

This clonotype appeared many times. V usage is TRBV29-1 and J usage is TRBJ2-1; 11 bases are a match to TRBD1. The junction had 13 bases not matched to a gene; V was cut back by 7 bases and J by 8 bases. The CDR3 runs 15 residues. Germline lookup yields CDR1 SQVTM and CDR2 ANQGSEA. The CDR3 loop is CSATMRDRGMDEQFF. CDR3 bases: TGCAGCGCGACGATGAGGGACAGGGGGATGGATGAGCAGTTCTTC.

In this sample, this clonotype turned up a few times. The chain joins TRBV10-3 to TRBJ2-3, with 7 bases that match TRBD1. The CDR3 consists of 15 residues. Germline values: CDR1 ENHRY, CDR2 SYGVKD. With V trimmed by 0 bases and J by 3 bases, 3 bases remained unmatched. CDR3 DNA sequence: TGTGCCATCAGTGAGTCGGGACAGAGAACAGATACGCAGTATTTT. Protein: CAISESGQRTDTQYF.

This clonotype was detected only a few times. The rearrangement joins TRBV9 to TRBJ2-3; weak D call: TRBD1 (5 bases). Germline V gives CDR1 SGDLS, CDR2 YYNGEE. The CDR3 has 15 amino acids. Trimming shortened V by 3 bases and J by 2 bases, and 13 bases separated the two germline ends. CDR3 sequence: CASSGYRRFTDTQYF. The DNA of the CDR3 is TGTGCCAGCAGCGGGTACAGGAGATTCACAGATACGCAGTATTTT.

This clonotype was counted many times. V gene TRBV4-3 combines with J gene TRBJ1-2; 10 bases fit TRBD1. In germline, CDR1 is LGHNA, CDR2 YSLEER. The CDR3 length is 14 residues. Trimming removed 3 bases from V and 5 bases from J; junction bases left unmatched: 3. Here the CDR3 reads CASSHGQGVYGYTF. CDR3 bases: TGCGCCAGCAGCCACGGACAGGGGGTATATGGCTACACCTTC.

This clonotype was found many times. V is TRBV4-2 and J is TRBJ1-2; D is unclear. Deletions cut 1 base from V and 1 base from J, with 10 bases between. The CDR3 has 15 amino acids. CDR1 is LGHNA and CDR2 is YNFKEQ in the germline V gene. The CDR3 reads CASSQGLPNNYGYTF. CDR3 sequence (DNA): TGTGCCAGCAGCCAAGGGTTGCCGAATAACTATGGCTACACCTTC.

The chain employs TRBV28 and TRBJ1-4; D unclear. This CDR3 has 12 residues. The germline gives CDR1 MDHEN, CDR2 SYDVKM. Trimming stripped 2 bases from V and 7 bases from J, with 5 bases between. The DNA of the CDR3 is TGTGCCAGCAGTTTACGGGGTGAAAAACTGTTTTTT. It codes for CASSLRGEKLFF.

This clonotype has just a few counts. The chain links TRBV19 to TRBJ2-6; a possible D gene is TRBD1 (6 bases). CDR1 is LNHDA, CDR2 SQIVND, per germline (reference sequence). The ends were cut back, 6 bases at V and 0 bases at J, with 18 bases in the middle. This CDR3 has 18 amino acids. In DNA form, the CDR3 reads TGTGCCAGTAGCGATGCAGGGGTAGGGAGCTCTGGGGCCAACGTCCTGACTTTC. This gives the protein CASSDAGVGSSGANVLTF.

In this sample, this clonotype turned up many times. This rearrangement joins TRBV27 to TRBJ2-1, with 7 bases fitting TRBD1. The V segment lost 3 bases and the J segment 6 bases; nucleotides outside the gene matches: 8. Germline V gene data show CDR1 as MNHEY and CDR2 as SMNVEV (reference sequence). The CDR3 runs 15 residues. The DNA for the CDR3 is TGTGCCAGCAGTTTCCCCGGGACAGTCCCCAATGAGCAGTTCTTC. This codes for CASSFPGTVPNEQFF.

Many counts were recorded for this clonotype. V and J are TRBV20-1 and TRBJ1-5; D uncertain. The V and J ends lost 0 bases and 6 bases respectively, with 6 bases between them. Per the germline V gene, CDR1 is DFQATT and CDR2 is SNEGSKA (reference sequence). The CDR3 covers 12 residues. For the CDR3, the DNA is TGCAGTGCTAGAGAATTAGGTCAGCCCCAGCATTTT. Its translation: CSARELGQPQHF.

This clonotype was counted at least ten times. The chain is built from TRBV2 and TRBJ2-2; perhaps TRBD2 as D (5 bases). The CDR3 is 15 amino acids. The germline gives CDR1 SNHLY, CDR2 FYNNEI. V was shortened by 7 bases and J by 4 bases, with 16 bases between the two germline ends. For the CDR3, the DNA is TGTGCCAGCAATATGAGAGGGTCAGGCACCGGGGAGCTGTTTTTT. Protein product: CASNMRGSGTGELFF. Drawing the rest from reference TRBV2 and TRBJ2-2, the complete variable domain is EPEVTQTPSHQVTQMGQEVILRCVPISNHLYFYWYRQILGQKVEFLVSFYNNEISEKSEIFDDQFSVERPDGSNFTLKIRSTKLEDSAMYFCASNMRGSGTGELFFGEGSRLTVL.

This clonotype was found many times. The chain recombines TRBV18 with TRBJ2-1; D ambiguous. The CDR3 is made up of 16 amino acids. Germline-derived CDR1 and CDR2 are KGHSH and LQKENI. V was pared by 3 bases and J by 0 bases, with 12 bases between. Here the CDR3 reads CASSPSLIISYNEQFF. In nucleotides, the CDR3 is TGTGCCAGCTCACCCTCTTTAATCATCTCCTACAATGAGCAGTTCTTC.

The CDR3 DNA reads TGTGCCAGCAGCTCTCCTTCTGCGGGAGGGCCGGGGGAGCAGTACTTC. Translation gives CASSSPSAGGPGEQYF. This sequence joins TRBV6-6 and TRBJ2-7, with TRBD2 matching 9 bases. Germline CDR1 and CDR2: MNHNY and SVGAGI (reference sequence). The J segment lost 7 bases and the V segment lost 6 bases, leaving 16 bases of the junction unmatched. This CDR3 has 16 amino acids.

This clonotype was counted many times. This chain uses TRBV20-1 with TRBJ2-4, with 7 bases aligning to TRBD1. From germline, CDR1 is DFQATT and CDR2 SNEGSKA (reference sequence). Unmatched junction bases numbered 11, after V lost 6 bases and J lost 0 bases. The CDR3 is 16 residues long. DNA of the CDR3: TGCAGTGCAGCAGACAGGGTTTCCCTAGCCAAAAACATTCAGTACTTC. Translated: CSAADRVSLAKNIQYF.

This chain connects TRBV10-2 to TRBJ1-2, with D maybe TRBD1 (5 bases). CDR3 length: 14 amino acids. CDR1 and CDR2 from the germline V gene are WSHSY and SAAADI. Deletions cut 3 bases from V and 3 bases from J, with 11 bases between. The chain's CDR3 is CASSETEGDYGYTF. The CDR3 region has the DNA TGCGCCAGCAGTGAAACGGAAGGGGACTATGGCTACACCTTC.

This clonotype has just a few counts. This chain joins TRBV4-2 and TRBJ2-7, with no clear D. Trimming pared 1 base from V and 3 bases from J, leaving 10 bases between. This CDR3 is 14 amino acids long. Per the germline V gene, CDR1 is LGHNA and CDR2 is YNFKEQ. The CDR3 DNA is TGTGCCAGCAGCCAAGTCCGTTCGAGCTACGAGCAGTACTTC. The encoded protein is CASSQVRSSYEQYF.

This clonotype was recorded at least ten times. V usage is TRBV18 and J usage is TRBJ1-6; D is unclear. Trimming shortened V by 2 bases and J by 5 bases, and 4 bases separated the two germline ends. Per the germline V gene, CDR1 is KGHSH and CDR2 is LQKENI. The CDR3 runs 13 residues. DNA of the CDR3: TGTGCCAGCTCACCAGGCCATAATTCACCCCTCCACTTT. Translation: CASSPGHNSPLHF. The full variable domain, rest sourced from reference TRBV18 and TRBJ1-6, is NAGVMQNPRHLVRRRGQEARLRCSPMKGHSHVYWYRQLPEEGLKFMVYLQKENIIDESGMPKERFSAEFPKEGPSILRIQQVVRGDSAAYFCASSPGHNSPLHFGNGTRLTVT.

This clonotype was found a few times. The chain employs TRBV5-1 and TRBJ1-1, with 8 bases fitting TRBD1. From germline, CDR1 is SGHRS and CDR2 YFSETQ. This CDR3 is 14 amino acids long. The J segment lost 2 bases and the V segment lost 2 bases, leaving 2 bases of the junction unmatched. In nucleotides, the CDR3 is TGCGCCAGCAGCTTCGCAGGGGGCAACACTGAAGCTTTCTTT. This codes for CASSFAGGNTEAFF.

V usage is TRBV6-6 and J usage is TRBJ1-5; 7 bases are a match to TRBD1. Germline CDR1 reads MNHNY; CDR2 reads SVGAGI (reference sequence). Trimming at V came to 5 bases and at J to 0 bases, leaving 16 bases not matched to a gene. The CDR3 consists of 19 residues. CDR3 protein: CASSHLGEWTGYSNQPQHF. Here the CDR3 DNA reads TGTGCCAGCAGTCACCTCGGTGAATGGACAGGTTATAGCAATCAGCCCCAGCATTTT.

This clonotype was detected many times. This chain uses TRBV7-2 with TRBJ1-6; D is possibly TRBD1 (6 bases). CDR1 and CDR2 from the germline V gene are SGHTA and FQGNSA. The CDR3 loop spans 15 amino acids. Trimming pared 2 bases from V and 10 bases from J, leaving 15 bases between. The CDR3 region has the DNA TGTGCCAGCAGCTTAAGGTGGCAGGGGAACTCACCCCTCCACTTT. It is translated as CASSLRWQGNSPLHF.

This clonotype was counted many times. The CDR3 protein is CASSFSDRGYGYTF. In DNA, the CDR3 is TGTGCCAGCAGCTTTTCGGACAGGGGCTATGGCTACACCTTC. J is TRBJ1-2 and V is TRBV5-5, with TRBD1 identical over 9 bases. J gave up 4 bases and V 2 bases, and 3 bases lay outside the gene matches. The CDR3 has 14 residues. Germline V CDR1 and CDR2: SGHKS, YYEKEE (reference sequence). The full variable domain, completed using reference TRBV5-5 and TRBJ1-2, is DAGVTQSPTHLIKTRGQQVTLRCSPISGHKSVSWYQQVLGQGPQFIFQYYEKEERGRGNFPDRFSARQFPNYSSELNVNALLLGDSALYLCASSFSDRGYGYTFGSGTRLTVV.

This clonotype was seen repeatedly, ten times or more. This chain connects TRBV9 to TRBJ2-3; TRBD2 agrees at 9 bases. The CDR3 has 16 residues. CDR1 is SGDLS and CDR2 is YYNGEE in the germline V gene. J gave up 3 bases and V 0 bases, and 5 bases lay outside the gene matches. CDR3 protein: CASSVGTSGYTDTQYF. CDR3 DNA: TGTGCCAGCAGCGTAGGCACTAGCGGGTATACAGATACGCAGTATTTT.

The chain's CDR3 is CSARQGSASGNEQFF. The CDR3 nucleotides are TGCAGTGCTAGACAGGGCTCGGCTTCCGGAAATGAGCAGTTCTTC. The chain carries TRBV20-1 and TRBJ2-1; a weak D match, TRBD1 (5 bases). Trimming shortened V by 2 bases and J by 7 bases, and 18 bases separated the two germline ends. The CDR3 covers 15 residues. CDR1 DFQATT and CDR2 SNEGSKA come from the germline V gene (reference sequence).

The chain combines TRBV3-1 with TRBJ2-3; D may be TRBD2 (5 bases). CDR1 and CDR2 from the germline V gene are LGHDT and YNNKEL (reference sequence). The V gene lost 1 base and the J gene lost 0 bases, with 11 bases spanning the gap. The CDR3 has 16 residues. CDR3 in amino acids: CASSQVSSPSTDTQYF. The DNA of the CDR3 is TGTGCCAGCAGCCAAGTGTCTAGCCCAAGCACAGATACGCAGTATTTT.

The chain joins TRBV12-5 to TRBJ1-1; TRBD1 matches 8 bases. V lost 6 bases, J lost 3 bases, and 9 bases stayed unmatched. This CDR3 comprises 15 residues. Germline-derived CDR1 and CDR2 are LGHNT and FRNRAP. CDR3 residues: CASGNGQGIYTEAFF. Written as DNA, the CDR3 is TGTGCTAGTGGCAACGGACAGGGAATTTACACTGAAGCTTTCTTT.

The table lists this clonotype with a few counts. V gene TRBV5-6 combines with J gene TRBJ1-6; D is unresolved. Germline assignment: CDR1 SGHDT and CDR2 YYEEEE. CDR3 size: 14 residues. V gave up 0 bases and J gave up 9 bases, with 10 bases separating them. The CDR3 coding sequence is TGTGCCAGCAGCTTGGTCCTTAGTACTTCACCCCTCCACTTT. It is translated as CASSLVLSTSPLHF.

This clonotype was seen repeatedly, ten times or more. CDR3 in DNA: TGTGCCAGCAGTTACTCACTAGCGGGGGGCACAGATACGCAGTATTTT. Its translation is CASSYSLAGGTDTQYF. The chain carries TRBV6-5 and TRBJ2-3; the match to TRBD2 covers 11 bases. Trimming cost V 0 bases and J 1 base; bases outside gene matches: 0. This CDR3 region has 16 residues. Germline assignment: CDR1 MNHEY and CDR2 SVGAGI.

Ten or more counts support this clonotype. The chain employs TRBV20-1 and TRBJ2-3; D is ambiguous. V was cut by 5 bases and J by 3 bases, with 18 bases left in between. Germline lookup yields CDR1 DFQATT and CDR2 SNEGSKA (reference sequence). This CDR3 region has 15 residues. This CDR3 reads CSAPRRLGPTDTQYF. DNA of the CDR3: TGCAGTGCTCCCCGACGATTGGGCCCTACAGATACGCAGTATTTT.